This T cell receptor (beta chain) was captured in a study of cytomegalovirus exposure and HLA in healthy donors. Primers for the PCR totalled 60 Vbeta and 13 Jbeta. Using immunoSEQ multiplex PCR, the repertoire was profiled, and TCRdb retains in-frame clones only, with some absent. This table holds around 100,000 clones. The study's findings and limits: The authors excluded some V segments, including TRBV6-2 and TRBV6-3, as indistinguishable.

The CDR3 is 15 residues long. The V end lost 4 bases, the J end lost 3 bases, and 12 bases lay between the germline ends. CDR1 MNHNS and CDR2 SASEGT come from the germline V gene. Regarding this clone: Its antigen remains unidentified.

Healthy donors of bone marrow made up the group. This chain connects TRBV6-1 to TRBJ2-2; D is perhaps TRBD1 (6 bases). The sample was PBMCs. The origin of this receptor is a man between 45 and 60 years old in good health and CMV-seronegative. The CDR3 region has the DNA TGTGCCAGCAGTGGACGGACAGATTACACCGGGGAGCTGTTTTTT. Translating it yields CASSGRTDYTGELFF.